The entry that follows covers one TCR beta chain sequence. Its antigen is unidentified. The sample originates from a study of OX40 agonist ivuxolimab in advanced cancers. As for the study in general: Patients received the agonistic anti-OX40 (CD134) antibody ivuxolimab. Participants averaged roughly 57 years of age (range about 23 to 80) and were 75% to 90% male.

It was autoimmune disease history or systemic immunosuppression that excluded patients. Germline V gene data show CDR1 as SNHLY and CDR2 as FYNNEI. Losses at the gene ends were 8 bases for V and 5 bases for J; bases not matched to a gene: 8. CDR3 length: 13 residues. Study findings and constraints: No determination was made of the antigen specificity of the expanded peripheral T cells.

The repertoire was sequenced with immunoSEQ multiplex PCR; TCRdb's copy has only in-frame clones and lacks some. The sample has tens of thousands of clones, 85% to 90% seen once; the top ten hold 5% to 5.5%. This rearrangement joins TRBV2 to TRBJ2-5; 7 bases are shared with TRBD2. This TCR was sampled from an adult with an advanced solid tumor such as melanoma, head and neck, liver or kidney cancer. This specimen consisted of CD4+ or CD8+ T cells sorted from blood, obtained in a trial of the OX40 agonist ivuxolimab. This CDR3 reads CASLGGGLETQYF. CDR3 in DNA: TGTGCCAGCTTGGGGGGAGGGCTTGAGACCCAGTACTTC.